This entry describes one T cell receptor beta chain. Its antigen is still unknown. The whole isolated RNA underwent reverse transcription, so sequencing captured expressed TCRB transcripts. Produced via immunoSEQ multiplex PCR; TCRdb's table is partial and in-frame only. The sample contains some 290,000 clones, 24% of which appear only once. The CDR3 has 14 amino acids. Trimming shortened V by 6 bases and J by 6 bases, and 14 bases separated the two germline ends. Germline CDR1 reads SNHLY; CDR2 reads FYNNEI. The sample comes from a study of beta chain features in type 1 diabetes. Whole-study results and caveats: Shortening that was moderate but significant affected the TCRB CDR3s of Type 1 diabetes patients in all four CD4+ subsets.

V usage is TRBV2 and J usage is TRBJ2-2; D is unclear. The TCR was taken from a woman in her 30s with type 1 diabetes. Sequencing was carried out using naive CD4+ T cells from blood. The CDR3 coding sequence is TGTGCCAGCAGACGACTGACCTCCCCCGGGGAGCTGTTTTTT. It translates to CASRRLTSPGELFF.